Below, one T cell receptor beta chain is given with its context. Its antigen remains unidentified. This record belongs to a study of cytomegalovirus exposure and HLA in healthy donors. Here immunoSEQ multiplex PCR was the method, and the copy in TCRdb shows in-frame clones only, minus some. Here the sample spans 150,000 to 200,000 clones, roughly 86% being singletons. CDR3 length: 16 amino acids. V was cut by 0 bases and J by 0 bases, with 10 bases left in between. Germline CDR1 SGHKS, CDR2 YYEKEE (reference sequence). The study, taken as a whole, reports: The classifier reportedly diagnosed cytomegalovirus status with high specificity and sensitivity. It was 150 to 200 TCR beta chains that were listed as cytomegalovirus-associated. According to a subsequent analysis, TCR clusters identified in the first cohort showed a tendency to co-occur across the roughly 120 validation repertoires.

This chain connects TRBV5-5 to TRBJ1-3, with D unclear. The source of this sequence is a man younger than 30 in good health and CMV-seropositive. The source material was PBMCs. In DNA, the CDR3 is TGTGCCAGCAGCTTGGGACATGTGAGCTCTGGAAACACCATATATTTT. Its protein product is CASSLGHVSSGNTIYF.